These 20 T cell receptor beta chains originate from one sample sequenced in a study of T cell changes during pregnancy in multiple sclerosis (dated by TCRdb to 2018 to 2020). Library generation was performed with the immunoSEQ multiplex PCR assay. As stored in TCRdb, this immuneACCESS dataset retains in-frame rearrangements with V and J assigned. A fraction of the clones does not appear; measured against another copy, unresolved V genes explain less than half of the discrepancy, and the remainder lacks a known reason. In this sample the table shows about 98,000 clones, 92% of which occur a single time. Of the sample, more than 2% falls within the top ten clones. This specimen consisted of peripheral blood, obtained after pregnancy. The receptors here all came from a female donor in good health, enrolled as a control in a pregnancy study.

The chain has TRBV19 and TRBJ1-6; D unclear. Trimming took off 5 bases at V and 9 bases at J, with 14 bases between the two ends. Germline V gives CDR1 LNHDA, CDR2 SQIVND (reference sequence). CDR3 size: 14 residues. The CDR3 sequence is CASSSGMGSSPLHF. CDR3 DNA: TGTGCCAGTAGTTCCGGCATGGGCAGTTCACCCCTCCACTTT.

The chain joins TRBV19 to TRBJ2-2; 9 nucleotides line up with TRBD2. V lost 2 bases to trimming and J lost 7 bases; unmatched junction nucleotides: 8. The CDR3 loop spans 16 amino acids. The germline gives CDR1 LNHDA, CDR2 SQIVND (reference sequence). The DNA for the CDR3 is TGTGCCAGTAGTATATATAGCGGGAGTAGTGGCGGGGAGCTGTTTTTT. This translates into CASSIYSGSSGGELFF.

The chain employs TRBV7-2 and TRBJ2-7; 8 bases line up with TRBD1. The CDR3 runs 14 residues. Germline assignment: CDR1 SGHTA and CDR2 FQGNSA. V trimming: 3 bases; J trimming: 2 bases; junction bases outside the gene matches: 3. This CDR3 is CASSFTQGAYEQYF. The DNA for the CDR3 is TGTGCCAGCAGCTTTACACAGGGGGCCTACGAGCAGTACTTC.

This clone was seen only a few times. CDR3 DNA: TGTGCCAGCGGCGAGCCGGGACTAGCGCAGTTCTTC. This translates into CASGEPGLAQFF. J is TRBJ2-1 and V is TRBV28; 9 bases align to TRBD2. CDR1 is MDHEN, CDR2 SYDVKM, per germline. J was trimmed by 12 bases and V by 8 bases; bases with no gene match: 8. This CDR3 is 12 amino acids long.

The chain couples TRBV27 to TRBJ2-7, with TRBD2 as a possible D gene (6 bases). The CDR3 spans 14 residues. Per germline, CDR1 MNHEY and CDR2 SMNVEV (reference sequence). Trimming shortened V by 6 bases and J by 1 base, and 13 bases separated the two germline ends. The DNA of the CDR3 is TGTGCCAGCAGGGCGGGACTCCTTTCCTACGAGCAGTACTTC. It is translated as CASRAGLLSYEQYF.

This CDR3 is CASSYGTGPYEQYF. CDR3 bases: TGTGCCAGCAGTTACGGGACAGGGCCCTACGAGCAGTACTTC. The chain joins TRBV6-5 to TRBJ2-7; TRBD1 aligns across 9 bases. The CDR3 length is 14 residues. Per germline, CDR1 MNHEY and CDR2 SVGAGI. J lost 2 bases, V lost 2 bases, and 1 base had no gene match.

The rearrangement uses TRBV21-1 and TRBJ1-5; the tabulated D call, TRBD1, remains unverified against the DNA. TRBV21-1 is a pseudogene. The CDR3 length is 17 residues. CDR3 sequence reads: CASSKEGDRDSNQPQHF. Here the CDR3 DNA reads TGTGCCAGCAGCAAAGAGGGAGACAGGGATAGCAATCAGCCCCAGCATTTT.

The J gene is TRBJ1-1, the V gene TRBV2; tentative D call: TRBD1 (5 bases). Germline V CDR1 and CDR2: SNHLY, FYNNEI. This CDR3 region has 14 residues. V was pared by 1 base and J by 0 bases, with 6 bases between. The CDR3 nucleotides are TGTGCCAGCAGTGAAGACAGGATGAACACTGAAGCTTTCTTT. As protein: CASSEDRMNTEAFF.

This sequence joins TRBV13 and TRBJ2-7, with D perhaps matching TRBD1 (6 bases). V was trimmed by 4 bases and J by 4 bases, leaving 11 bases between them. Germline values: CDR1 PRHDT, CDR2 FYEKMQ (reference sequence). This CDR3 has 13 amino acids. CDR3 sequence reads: CASSSSGDYEQYF. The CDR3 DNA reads TGTGCCAGCAGCTCATCAGGGGATTACGAGCAGTACTTC.

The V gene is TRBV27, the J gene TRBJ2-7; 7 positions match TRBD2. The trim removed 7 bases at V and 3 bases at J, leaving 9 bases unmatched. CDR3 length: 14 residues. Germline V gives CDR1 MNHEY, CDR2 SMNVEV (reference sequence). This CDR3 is CASTPGLGHYEQYF. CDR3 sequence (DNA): TGTGCCAGCACTCCAGGACTAGGACACTACGAGCAGTACTTC.

CDR3 bases: TGTGCCAGCAGCTTAGGACAGACCTATGGCTACACCTTC. Translated: CASSLGQTYGYTF. This rearrangement joins TRBV7-2 to TRBJ1-2; possibly TRBD1 for D (5 bases). This CDR3 region has 13 residues. The V and J ends lost 1 base and 4 bases respectively, with 7 bases between them. The germline V gene encodes CDR1 SGHTA and CDR2 FQGNSA.

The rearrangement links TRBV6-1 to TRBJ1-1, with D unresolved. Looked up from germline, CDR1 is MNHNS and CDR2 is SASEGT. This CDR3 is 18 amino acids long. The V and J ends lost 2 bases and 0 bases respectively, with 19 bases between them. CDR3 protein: CASSEYSHRIKVNTEAFF. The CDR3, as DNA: TGTGCCAGCAGTGAATATTCGCACAGAATCAAAGTGAACACTGAAGCTTTCTTT.

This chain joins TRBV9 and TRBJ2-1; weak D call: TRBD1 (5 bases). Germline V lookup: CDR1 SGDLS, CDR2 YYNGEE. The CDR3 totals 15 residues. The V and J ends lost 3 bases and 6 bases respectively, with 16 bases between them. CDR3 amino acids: CASSEIFAGLNEQFF. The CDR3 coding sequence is TGTGCCAGCAGCGAAATTTTTGCAGGGCTCAATGAGCAGTTCTTC.

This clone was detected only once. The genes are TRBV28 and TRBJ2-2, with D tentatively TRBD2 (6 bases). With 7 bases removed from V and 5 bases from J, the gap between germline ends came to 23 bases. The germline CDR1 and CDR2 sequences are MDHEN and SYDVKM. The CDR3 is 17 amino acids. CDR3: CASTASPGLSITGELFF. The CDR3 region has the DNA TGTGCCAGCACTGCATCCCCAGGACTATCCATTACCGGGGAGCTGTTTTTT.

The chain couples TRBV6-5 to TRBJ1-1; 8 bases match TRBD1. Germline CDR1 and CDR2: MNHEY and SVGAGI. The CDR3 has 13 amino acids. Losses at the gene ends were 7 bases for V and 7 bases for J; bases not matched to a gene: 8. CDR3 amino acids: CASTRTGSFEAFF. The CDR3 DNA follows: TGTGCCAGCACCAGGACAGGGTCCTTTGAAGCTTTCTTT.

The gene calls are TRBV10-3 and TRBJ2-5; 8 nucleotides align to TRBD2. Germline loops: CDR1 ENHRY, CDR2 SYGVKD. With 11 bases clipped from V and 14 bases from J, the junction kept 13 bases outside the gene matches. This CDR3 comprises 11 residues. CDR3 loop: CAPSRGLGIYF. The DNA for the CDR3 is TGTGCCCCATCACGGGGACTAGGGATTTACTTC.

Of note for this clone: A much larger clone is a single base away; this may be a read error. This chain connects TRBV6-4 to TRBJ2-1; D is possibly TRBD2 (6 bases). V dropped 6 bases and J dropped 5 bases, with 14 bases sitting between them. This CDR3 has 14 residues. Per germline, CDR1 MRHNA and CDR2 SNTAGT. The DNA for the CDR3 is TGTGCCAGCAGCCCGTGGGAGGACCACAATGAGCAGTTCTTC. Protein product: CASSPWEDHNEQFF.

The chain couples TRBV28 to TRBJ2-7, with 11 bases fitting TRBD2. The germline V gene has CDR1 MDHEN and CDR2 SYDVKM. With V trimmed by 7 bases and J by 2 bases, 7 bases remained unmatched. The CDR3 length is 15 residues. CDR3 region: CASTLTSGIPYEQYF. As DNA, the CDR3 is TGTGCCAGCACTCTGACTAGCGGGATTCCCTACGAGCAGTACTTC.

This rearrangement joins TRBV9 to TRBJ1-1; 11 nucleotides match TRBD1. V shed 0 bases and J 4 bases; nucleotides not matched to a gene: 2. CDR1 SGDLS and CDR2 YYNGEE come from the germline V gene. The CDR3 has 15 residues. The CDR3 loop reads CASSVGGTGGTEAFF. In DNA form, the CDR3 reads TGTGCCAGCAGCGTAGGCGGGACAGGGGGCACTGAAGCTTTCTTT.

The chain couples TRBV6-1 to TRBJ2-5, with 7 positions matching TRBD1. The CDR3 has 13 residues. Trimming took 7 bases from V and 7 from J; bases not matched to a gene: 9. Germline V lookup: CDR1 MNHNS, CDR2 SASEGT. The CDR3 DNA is TGTGCCAGCACTTTGACAGGGCTCGGGACCCAGTACTTC. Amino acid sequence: CASTLTGLGTQYF.